The 23 T cell receptor beta chains reported below all come from one sample, sequenced in a study of blood T cell repertoires in COVID-19. Produced via immunoSEQ multiplex PCR; TCRdb's table is partial and in-frame only. The data hold about half a million clones, with 89% observed a single time. The sequenced material came from peripheral blood. Receptors were obtained from a man younger than 30 with COVID-19, enrolled during active disease.

The J gene is TRBJ2-1, the V gene TRBV6-5, with 13 bases identical to TRBD2. The CDR3 covers 14 residues. Per germline, CDR1 MNHEY and CDR2 SVGAGI. J gave up 8 bases and V 7 bases, and 5 bases lay outside the gene matches. CDR3 sequence reads: CASTGLAGRYEQFF. CDR3 bases: TGTGCCAGCACGGGACTAGCGGGAAGGTATGAGCAGTTCTTC.

This chain connects TRBV6-6 to TRBJ2-6; D perhaps matches TRBD1 (5 bases). The ends were cut back, 5 bases at V and 0 bases at J, with 17 bases in the middle. In germline, CDR1 is MNHNY, CDR2 SVGAGI (reference sequence). There are 18 residues in the CDR3. In DNA, the CDR3 is TGTGCCAGCAGTCTCCAACCGACAGTGCTCTCTGGGGCCAACGTCCTGACTTTC. Translated, it gives CASSLQPTVLSGANVLTF.

This clone appeared a few times. V usage is TRBV4-2 and J usage is TRBJ2-1; 10 nucleotides agree with TRBD2. CDR1 LGHNA and CDR2 YNFKEQ come from the germline V gene. The CDR3 has 14 amino acids. Germline trimming cut 4 bases from V and 9 bases from J; bases unmatched to any gene: 6. The CDR3 DNA sequence: TGTGCCAGCAGCCCCGGGACTAGCGAAGGTGAGCAGTTCTTC. It encodes CASSPGTSEGEQFF.

This clone was counted between two and nine times. The rearrangement joins TRBV3-1 (or the pseudogene TRBV3-2) to TRBJ2-1, with no clear D. The CDR3 covers 15 residues. Trimming left V 1 base short and J 6 bases short, with 13 bases between. Germline V lookup: CDR1 LGHDT, CDR2 YNNKEL (reference sequence). CDR3 coding DNA: TGTGCCAGCAGCCAAGTGGGTTTGGGCATCAATGAGCAGTTCTTC. It specifies CASSQVGLGINEQFF.

The V and J genes are TRBV2 and TRBJ1-2; a possible D gene is TRBD1 (5 bases). From germline, CDR1 is SNHLY and CDR2 FYNNEI. CDR3 length equals 11 residues. V shed 9 bases and J shed 7 bases, with 12 bases lying between them. CDR3 sequence: CARGQVAGYTF. Here the CDR3 DNA reads TGTGCCAGAGGACAAGTTGCTGGCTACACCTTC.

V is TRBV6-5 and J is TRBJ1-5; D is unresolved. Germline CDR1 MNHEY, CDR2 SVGAGI. The CDR3 has 15 amino acids. V lost 6 bases to trimming and J lost 3 bases, with 15 bases between them. The CDR3 spells CASSPALGANQPQHF. The CDR3 DNA reads as TGTGCCAGCAGCCCCGCTCTGGGAGCCAATCAGCCCCAGCATTTT.

This chain connects TRBV11-2 to TRBJ2-7; 10 bases agree with TRBD1. This CDR3 is built from 14 residues. The V and J ends lost 4 bases and 4 bases, in that order; junction bases with no gene match: 4. Germline CDR1 and CDR2: SGHAT and FQNNGV. In DNA, the CDR3 is TGTGCCAGCAGCTACGGGACAGGGGAATACGAGCAGTACTTC. Translated, it gives CASSYGTGEYEQYF.

As regards this clone: Other DNA variants within this sample encode the same CDR3. The chain recombines TRBV7-9 with TRBJ1-4, with D tentatively TRBD1 (6 bases). CDR1 is SEHNR and CDR2 is FQNEAQ in the germline V gene (reference sequence). The V end was cut by 1 base, the J end by 5 bases, with 11 bases between. The CDR3 spans 15 residues. The CDR3 loop is CASSLGGRGNEKLFF. The CDR3 nucleotides are TGTGCCAGCAGCTTAGGAGGCAGGGGAAATGAAAAACTGTTTTTT.

CDR3 nucleotides: TGTGCCAGCAGCCCTTTCTTGACTAGCGGGGGGCCATCCTTGGAGCAGTACTTC. Translation: CASSPFLTSGGPSLEQYF. The V and J genes are TRBV3-1 (or the pseudogene TRBV3-2) and TRBJ2-7, with 13 bases identical to TRBD2. V lost 4 bases to trimming and J lost 7 bases; unmatched junction nucleotides: 16. Germline V gene data show CDR1 as LGHDT and CDR2 as YNNKEL (reference sequence). The CDR3 loop spans 18 amino acids.

This clone was recorded a few times. This rearrangement joins TRBV2 to TRBJ2-7; 8 bases match TRBD2. This CDR3 region has 13 residues. The trim removed 0 bases at V and 10 bases at J, leaving 5 bases unmatched. CDR1 and CDR2 (germline): SNHLY, FYNNEI. The CDR3 bases are TGTGCCAGCAGTGAAGCCGGGACTAGTGTTCAGTACTTC. Its translation: CASSEAGTSVQYF.

On this clone: Distinct nucleotide sequences in the sample also encode this CDR3. The chain joins TRBV27 to TRBJ2-7; D call uncertain. The V and J ends lost 4 bases and 1 base respectively, with 14 bases between them. Germline assignment: CDR1 MNHEY and CDR2 SMNVEV (reference sequence). The CDR3 consists of 15 residues. This chain's CDR3 is CASSSPSGGSYEQYF. The CDR3 DNA is TGTGCCAGCAGTTCACCCTCGGGTGGTTCCTACGAGCAGTACTTC.

The chain carries TRBV28 and TRBJ1-1; D is uncertain. Germline assignment: CDR1 MDHEN and CDR2 SYDVKM. The V end lost 5 bases, the J end lost 3 bases, and 16 bases lay between the germline ends. The CDR3 consists of 15 residues. Here the CDR3 DNA reads TGTGCCAGCAGTGGAAGAGGTGCGGCCGACACTGAAGCTTTCTTT. Its protein is CASSGRGAADTEAFF.

J is TRBJ1-4 and V is TRBV19; 8 bases map to TRBD1. Germline V CDR1 and CDR2: LNHDA, SQIVND (reference sequence). V was clipped by 4 bases and J by 5 bases; unmatched bases: 9. The CDR3 has 16 amino acids. The CDR3 loop is CASSNHQTGANEKLFF. The CDR3 DNA reads as TGTGCCAGTAGTAACCACCAGACAGGGGCAAATGAAAAACTGTTTTTT. Variable domain in full (rest from reference TRBV19 and TRBJ1-4): DGGITQSPKYLFRKEGQNVTLSCEQNLNHDAMYWYRQDPGQGLRLIYYSQIVNDFQKGDIAEGYSVSREKKESFPLTVTSAQKNPTAFYLCASSNHQTGANEKLFFGSGTQLSVL.

The J gene is TRBJ2-1, the V gene TRBV7-2, with 11 bases matching TRBD1. CDR3 length: 15 residues. V dropped 5 bases and J dropped 3; count of bases not matched to a gene: 3. Looked up from germline, CDR1 is SGHTA and CDR2 is FQGNSA. The CDR3 reads CASSRGQGVYNEQFF. The CDR3 DNA follows: TGTGCCAGCAGCAGGGGACAGGGGGTCTACAATGAGCAGTTCTTC.

The chain uses TRBV7-8 and TRBJ2-1, with 14 positions matching TRBD2. This CDR3 has 15 amino acids. Germline-derived CDR1 and CDR2 are SGHVS and FQNEAQ. V lost 6 bases to trimming and J lost 7 bases; unmatched junction nucleotides: 5. Here the CDR3 reads CASSSTSGGANEQFF. CDR3 nucleotide sequence: TGTGCCAGCAGTTCGACTAGCGGGGGGGCAAATGAGCAGTTCTTC. The whole variable domain, filled in from reference TRBV7-8 and TRBJ2-1, reads GAGVSQSPRYKVAKRGQDVALRCDPISGHVSLFWYQQALGQGPEFLTYFQNEAQLDKSGLPSDRFFAERPEGSVSTLKIQRTQQEDSAVYLCASSSTSGGANEQFFGPGTRLTVL.

The chain recombines TRBV10-1 with TRBJ1-5, with 9 bases aligning to TRBD1. V gave up 6 bases and J gave up 5 bases; unmatched junction bases: 5. Germline lookup yields CDR1 WNHNN and CDR2 SYGVQD (reference sequence). This CDR3 is built from 14 residues. The CDR3 coding sequence is TGCGCCAGCAGCACAGGGGGCCCGGATCAGCCCCAGCATTTT. This encodes CASSTGGPDQPQHF.

The gene calls are TRBV7-8 and TRBJ2-5; D uncertain. The CDR3 sequence is 16 residues long. Per germline, CDR1 SGHVS and CDR2 FQNEAQ. With 5 bases removed from V and 3 bases from J, the gap between germline ends came to 19 bases. Here the CDR3 reads CASSPGLLARKETQYF. The CDR3 DNA reads as TGTGCCAGCAGCCCTGGATTATTAGCCCGGAAAGAGACCCAGTACTTC.

The chain uses TRBV23-1 and TRBJ2-5, with 7 bases lining up with TRBD2. TRBV23-1 is placed among ORFs of uncertain function. CDR3 size: 14 residues. The V and J ends lost 2 bases and 6 bases, in that order; junction bases with no gene match: 6. The CDR3 region has the DNA TGCGCCAGCAGTCAAACTAGCGAGTCGAAGACCCAGTACTTC. Residues: CASSQTSESKTQYF.

The genes are TRBV6-1 and TRBJ1-3; no firm D call. The CDR3 is 15 residues long. Trimming took off 7 bases at V and 4 bases at J, with 17 bases between the two ends. The germline CDR1 and CDR2 sequences are MNHNS and SASEGT. CDR3 in amino acids: CASIDSATGGNTIYF. Written as DNA, the CDR3 is TGTGCCAGCATCGATAGTGCCACGGGAGGAAACACCATATATTTT.

This clone showed up just once. The chain recombines TRBV2 with TRBJ2-1; a possible D gene is TRBD2 (5 bases). The CDR3 length is 13 residues. Per germline, CDR1 SNHLY and CDR2 FYNNEI. V was clipped by 6 bases and J by 9 bases, with 15 bases between them. The CDR3 loop reads CASRADVPGEQFF. The CDR3 coding sequence is TGTGCCAGCAGAGCGGACGTTCCCGGTGAGCAGTTCTTC.

The chain combines TRBV7-8 with TRBJ2-7, with 13 bases fitting TRBD2. The germline gives CDR1 SGHVS, CDR2 FQNEAQ. J lost 6 bases, V lost 2 bases, and 1 base had no gene match. CDR3 length: 14 residues. For the CDR3, the DNA is TGTGCCAGCAGCTTAAGGACTAGCGGGGGCGAGCAGTACTTC. It encodes CASSLRTSGGEQYF.

The CDR3 sequence is CASSRTGGLGANVLTF. The CDR3 DNA sequence: TGTGCCAGCTCACGGACAGGGGGACTGGGGGCCAACGTCCTGACTTTC. The V gene is TRBV18, the J gene TRBJ2-6, with 10 bases that match TRBD1. Losses at the gene ends were 4 bases for V and 4 bases for J; bases not matched to a gene: 4. Germline values: CDR1 KGHSH, CDR2 LQKENI. The CDR3 length is 16 residues. The variable domain in full, with the rest retrieved from reference TRBV18 and TRBJ2-6, is NAGVMQNPRHLVRRRGQEARLRCSPMKGHSHVYWYRQLPEEGLKFMVYLQKENIIDESGMPKERFSAEFPKEGPSILRIQQVVRGDSAAYFCASSRTGGLGANVLTFGAGSRLTVL.

The chain recombines TRBV4-1 with TRBJ2-3; the match to TRBD1 covers 8 bases. This CDR3 contains 15 residues. CDR1 is MGHRA, CDR2 YSYEKL, per germline. V shed 6 bases, J shed 0 bases, and the junction held 5 bases outside the gene matches. Here the CDR3 reads CASSHRGSSTDTQYF. The DNA for the CDR3 is TGCGCCAGCAGTCACAGGGGGTCTAGCACAGATACGCAGTATTTT.